The 20 T cell receptor beta chains reported below all come from one sample, sequenced in a study of shared clonotypes between healthy human individuals. Here immunoSEQ multiplex PCR was the method, and the copy in TCRdb shows in-frame clones only, minus some. The sample yields 85,000 to 100,000 clones, 68% seen once. The sample comprised memory CD8+ T cells sorted from blood. The sample's subset: CD45RO+ cells pooled with CCR7-negative TemRA cells. The origin of the receptors is a man between 25 and 39 years old in good health.

The rearrangement links TRBV5-1 to TRBJ2-5; D is possibly TRBD2 (6 bases). Germline CDR1 SGHRS, CDR2 YFSETQ. V was pared by 3 bases and J by 1 base, with 10 bases between. This CDR3 region has 14 residues. The CDR3 region is CASSSRDFQETQYF. The DNA of the CDR3 is TGCGCCAGCAGCTCCCGGGACTTCCAAGAGACCCAGTACTTC.

The chain is built from TRBV5-4 and TRBJ2-7; D ambiguous. The CDR3 is made up of 14 amino acids. Germline V gives CDR1 SGHNT, CDR2 YYREEE (reference sequence). V lost 2 bases, J lost 2 bases, and 11 bases lay in between. CDR3 coding DNA: TGTGCCAGCAGCTTTAAAGGGTTGCCCTACGAGCAGTACTTC. Protein sequence: CASSFKGLPYEQYF.

This clone came up many times. The chain couples TRBV7-2 to TRBJ2-5; 8 positions match TRBD1. The CDR3 has 16 residues. CDR1 is SGHTA and CDR2 is FQGNSA in the germline V gene. J was trimmed by 1 base and V by 1 base; bases with no gene match: 5. DNA for the CDR3: TGTGCCAGCAGCTTAGACAGGGGGAGAATCCAAGAGACCCAGTACTTC. Its translation is CASSLDRGRIQETQYF.

The CDR3 bases are TGTGCCAGCACCAGGGTTGACAGCTGGGTGTACACTGAAGCTTTCTTT. As protein: CASTRVDSWVYTEAFF. The V call is TRBV16, the J call TRBJ1-1; TRBD1 might be the D (5 bases). The germline gives CDR1 KGHSY, CDR2 FQNENV. This CDR3 spans 16 amino acids. Trimming shortened V by 7 bases and J by 3 bases, and 21 bases separated the two germline ends.

CDR3: CASSLLSYEQYF. The CDR3 coding sequence is TGTGCCAGCAGCTTATTATCCTACGAGCAGTACTTC. The V gene is TRBV11-2, the J gene TRBJ2-7, with D uncertain. Germline CDR1 is SGHAT and CDR2 is FQNNGV. The CDR3 contains 12 residues. The V gene lost 2 bases and the J gene lost 1 base, with 3 bases spanning the gap.

The rearrangement links TRBV5-5 to TRBJ2-7, with D unresolved. With 0 bases removed from V and 1 base from J, the gap between germline ends came to 5 bases. The germline CDR1 and CDR2 sequences are SGHKS and YYEKEE (reference sequence). The CDR3 covers 13 residues. CDR3 nucleotides: TGTGCCAGCAGCTTGGGTTCGTCCTACGAGCAGTACTTC. Translating it yields CASSLGSSYEQYF.

This clone came up a few times. The chain is built from TRBV13 and TRBJ2-7; TRBD2 matches at 9 bases. Looked up from germline, CDR1 is PRHDT and CDR2 is FYEKMQ (reference sequence). The V gene end was trimmed by 5 bases and the J gene end by 3 bases; junction bases not matched to a gene: 11. The CDR3 consists of 16 residues. The CDR3 DNA sequence: TGTGCCAGCAGCCCTTATAGTGCTAGCGGGAACTACGAGCAGTACTTC. Amino acids: CASSPYSASGNYEQYF. Filled out from reference TRBV13 and TRBJ2-7, the complete variable domain reads AAGVIQSPRHLIKEKRETATLKCYPIPRHDTVYWYQQGPGQDPQFLISFYEKMQSDKGSIPDRFSAQQFSDYHSELNMSSLELGDSALYFCASSPYSASGNYEQYFGPGTRLTVT.

This chain links TRBV28 with TRBJ2-7; 10 bases line up with TRBD2. This CDR3 is built from 17 residues. The junction had 13 bases not matched to a gene; V was cut back by 3 bases and J by 5 bases. Looked up from germline, CDR1 is MDHEN and CDR2 is SYDVKM. This chain's CDR3 is CASSFGGAGGPANEQYF. The CDR3 DNA is TGTGCCAGCAGTTTCGGGGGAGCGGGAGGGCCGGCGAACGAGCAGTACTTC.

The chain couples TRBV5-6 to TRBJ2-2; no definite D call. CDR1 is SGHDT, CDR2 YYEEEE, per germline. This CDR3 has 13 amino acids. V was pared by 5 bases and J by 5 bases, with 10 bases between. The CDR3 nucleotides read TGTGCCAGCAGAAAGTGGGGTACCGGGGAGCTGTTTTTT. Translation: CASRKWGTGELFF.

CDR3 sequence reads: CASSEEGNTEAFF. The CDR3 coding sequence is TGTGCCAGCAGTGAAGAAGGGAACACTGAAGCTTTCTTT. The chain links TRBV2 to TRBJ1-1, with unresolved D. The CDR3 is 13 residues long. CDR1 SNHLY and CDR2 FYNNEI come from the germline V gene. Trimming shortened V by 1 base and J by 1 base, and 4 bases separated the two germline ends. The full variable domain, with the rest looked up from reference TRBV2 and TRBJ1-1, is EPEVTQTPSHQVTQMGQEVILRCVPISNHLYFYWYRQILGQKVEFLVSFYNNEISEKSEIFDDQFSVERPDGSNFTLKIRSTKLEDSAMYFCASSEEGNTEAFFGQGTRLTVV.

The rearrangement uses TRBV7-7 and TRBJ2-5; 10 bases are shared with TRBD1. Losses at the gene ends were 4 bases for V and 5 bases for J; bases not matched to a gene: 7. The V gene's germline CDR1 is SSHAT and CDR2 FNYEAQ (reference sequence). CDR3 size: 15 residues. The CDR3 nucleotides are TGTGCCAGCAGCTCCGGGACAGGGGTGGTGGAGACCCAGTACTTC. Protein product: CASSSGTGVVETQYF.

This clone came up many times. The CDR3 DNA sequence: TGTGCCAGCAGCGTGGACACCGGGGAGCTGTTTTTT. This encodes CASSVDTGELFF. The chain combines TRBV9 with TRBJ2-2; D unclear. The CDR3 totals 12 residues. V shed 2 bases and J shed 3 bases, with 2 bases lying between them. CDR1 SGDLS and CDR2 YYNGEE come from the germline V gene.

The genes are TRBV7-2 and TRBJ2-1, with TRBD2 matching over 7 bases. With 2 bases clipped from V and 5 bases from J, the junction kept 3 bases outside the gene matches. Germline assignment: CDR1 SGHTA and CDR2 FQGNSA. This CDR3 has 14 amino acids. CDR3: CASSLSLADNEQFF. DNA of the CDR3: TGTGCCAGCAGCTTAAGTCTAGCGGACAATGAGCAGTTCTTC.

As DNA, the CDR3 is TGCGCCAGCAGCGCCGGACAGGGCACCGGGGAGCTGTTTTTT. This translates into CASSAGQGTGELFF. The chain combines TRBV5-1 with TRBJ2-2; 8 nucleotides agree with TRBD1. The CDR3 covers 14 residues. The V gene's germline CDR1 is SGHRS and CDR2 YFSETQ. The ends lost 4 bases at V and 4 bases at J; junction bases unmatched: 3. Supplemented by reference TRBV5-1 and TRBJ2-2, the full variable domain reads KAGVTQTPRYLIKTRGQQVTLSCSPISGHRSVSWYQQTPGQGLQFLFEYFSETQRNKGNFPGRFSGRQFSNSRSEMNVSTLELGDSALYLCASSAGQGTGELFFGEGSRLTVL.

The chain has TRBV9 and TRBJ1-4; maybe TRBD1 (5 bases). Trimming took 4 bases from V and 8 from J, leaving 21 bases between them. CDR1 is SGDLS, CDR2 YYNGEE, per germline. This CDR3 region has 16 residues. CDR3 region: CASSPTGGGGIEKLFF. The CDR3 DNA reads TGTGCCAGCAGCCCAACCGGTGGGGGTGGTATCGAAAAACTGTTTTTT.

This clone was recorded a few times. Within the sample, other DNA sequences also encode this same CDR3. The V gene is TRBV4-1, the J gene TRBJ1-5, with TRBD1 matching over 9 bases. The CDR3 loop spans 15 amino acids. Unmatched junction bases numbered 3, after V lost 3 bases and J lost 3 bases. Germline CDR1 reads MGHRA; CDR2 reads YSYEKL. The CDR3 DNA reads as TGCGCCAGCAGCCAGGGACAGGGCCCCAATCAGCCCCAGCATTTT. It specifies CASSQGQGPNQPQHF.

This sequence joins TRBV7-9 and TRBJ2-7; 10 nucleotides match TRBD2. Germline V CDR1 and CDR2: SEHNR, FQNEAQ (reference sequence). Losses at the gene ends were 5 bases for V and 4 bases for J; bases not matched to a gene: 5. The CDR3 is 14 residues long. The CDR3 bases are TGTGCCAGCAGCCCTAGCGGGAGAAGGTACGAGCAGTACTTC. Protein sequence: CASSPSGRRYEQYF.

The DNA for the CDR3 is TGTGCCAGCTCCGAGGACAGGGATGGTGAGCAGTTCTTC. Translated: CASSEDRDGEQFF. The chain has TRBV18 and TRBJ2-1; the match to TRBD1 covers 8 bases. V shed 6 bases, J shed 9 bases, and the junction held 7 bases outside the gene matches. This CDR3 is 13 amino acids long. Germline V gene data show CDR1 as KGHSH and CDR2 as LQKENI.

The chain couples TRBV28 to TRBJ2-5; 7 nucleotides line up with TRBD2. The J segment lost 0 bases and the V segment lost 4 bases, leaving 14 bases of the junction unmatched. CDR1 MDHEN and CDR2 SYDVKM come from the germline V gene. The CDR3 has 18 residues. The CDR3 loop is CASSSGRGTWMDQETQYF. Written as DNA, the CDR3 is TGTGCCAGCAGTTCGGGGCGGGGGACCTGGATGGACCAAGAGACCCAGTACTTC.

V gene TRBV29-1 combines with J gene TRBJ2-7; D gene ambiguous. Germline CDR1 and CDR2: SQVTM and ANQGSEA. V was shortened by 3 bases and J by 4 bases, with 10 bases between the two germline ends. The CDR3 contains 12 residues. The CDR3 reads CSVDVGKYEQYF. DNA for the CDR3: TGCAGCGTTGATGTAGGGAAGTACGAGCAGTACTTC.